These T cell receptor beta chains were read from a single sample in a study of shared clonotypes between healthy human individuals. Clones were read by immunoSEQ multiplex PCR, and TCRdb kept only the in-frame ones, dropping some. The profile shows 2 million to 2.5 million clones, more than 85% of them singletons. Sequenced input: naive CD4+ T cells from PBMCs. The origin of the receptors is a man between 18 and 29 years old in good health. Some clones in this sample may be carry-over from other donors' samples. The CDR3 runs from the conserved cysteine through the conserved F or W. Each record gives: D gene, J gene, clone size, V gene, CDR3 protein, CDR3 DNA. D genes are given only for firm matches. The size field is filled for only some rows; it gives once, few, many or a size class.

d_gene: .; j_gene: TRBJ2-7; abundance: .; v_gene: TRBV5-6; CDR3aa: CASSAPSASSYEQYF; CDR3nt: TGTGCCAGCAGCGCTCCTTCAGCCAGCTCCTACGAGCAGTACTTC
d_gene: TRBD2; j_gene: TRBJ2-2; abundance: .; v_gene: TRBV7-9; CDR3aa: CASSFSLADNTGELFF; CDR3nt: TGTGCCAGCAGCTTTTCACTAGCGGATAACACCGGGGAGCTGTTTTTT
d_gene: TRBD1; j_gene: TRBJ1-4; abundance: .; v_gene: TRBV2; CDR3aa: CASSEFGTGFSHEKLFF; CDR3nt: TGTGCCAGCAGTGAATTTGGGACAGGGTTTTCTCATGAAAAACTGTTTTTT
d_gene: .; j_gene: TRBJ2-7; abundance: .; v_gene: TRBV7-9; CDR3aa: CASSLKLYEQYF; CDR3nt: TGTGCCAGCAGCTTAAAGCTCTACGAGCAGTACTTC
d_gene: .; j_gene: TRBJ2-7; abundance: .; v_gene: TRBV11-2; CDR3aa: CASSFRARTHEQYF; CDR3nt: TGTGCCAGCAGCTTCCGGGCCAGAACCCACGAGCAGTACTTC
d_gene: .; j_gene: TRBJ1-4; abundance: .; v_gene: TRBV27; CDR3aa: CASSDLLAGLWSNEKLFF; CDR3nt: TGTGCCAGCAGTGACCTCCTCGCAGGGTTATGGTCTAATGAAAAACTGTTTTTT
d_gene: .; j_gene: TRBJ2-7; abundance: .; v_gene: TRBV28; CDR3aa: CASSLTTTGYEQYF; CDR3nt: TGTGCCAGCAGTTTAACGACGACTGGCTACGAGCAGTACTTC
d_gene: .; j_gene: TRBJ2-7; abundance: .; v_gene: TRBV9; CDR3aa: CASSPTHGGINEQYF; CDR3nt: TGTGCCAGCAGCCCAACACATGGCGGTATCAACGAGCAGTACTTC
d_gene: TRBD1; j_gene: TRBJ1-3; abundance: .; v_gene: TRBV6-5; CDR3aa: CASSQGQADARIYF; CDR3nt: TGTGCCAGCAGTCAGGGACAGGCGGACGCGCGCATATATTTT
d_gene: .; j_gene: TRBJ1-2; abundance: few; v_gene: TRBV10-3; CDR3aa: CAISPSRTEDGYTF; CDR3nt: TGTGCCATCAGCCCCTCTCGGACAGAGGATGGCTACACCTTC
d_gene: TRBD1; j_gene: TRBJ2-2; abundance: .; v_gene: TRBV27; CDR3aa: CASSFSTGVTGELFF; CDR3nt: TGTGCCAGCAGTTTCTCCACAGGGGTCACCGGGGAGCTGTTTTTT
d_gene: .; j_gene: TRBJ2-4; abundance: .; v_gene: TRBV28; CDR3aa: CASSPQGAPGDIQYF; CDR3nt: TGTGCCAGCAGTCCCCAGGGAGCGCCGGGGGACATTCAGTACTTC
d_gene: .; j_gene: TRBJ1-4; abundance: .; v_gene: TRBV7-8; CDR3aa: CASSLAAATPEKLFF; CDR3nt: TGTGCCAGCAGCTTAGCAGCGGCCACCCCTGAAAAACTGTTTTTT
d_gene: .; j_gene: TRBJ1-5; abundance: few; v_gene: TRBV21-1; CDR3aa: CASLTGGYSNQPQHF; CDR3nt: TGTGCCAGCCTGACAGGGGGCTATAGCAATCAGCCCCAGCATTTT
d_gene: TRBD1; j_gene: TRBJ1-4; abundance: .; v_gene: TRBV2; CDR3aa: CASSVAGTVNEKLFF; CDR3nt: TGTGCCAGCAGTGTCGCCGGGACAGTTAATGAAAAACTGTTTTTT
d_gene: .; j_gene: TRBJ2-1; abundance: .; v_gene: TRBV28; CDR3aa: CASSRGGTSGNEQFF; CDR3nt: TGTGCCAGCAGTAGGGGTGGGACGTCGGGGAATGAGCAGTTCTTC
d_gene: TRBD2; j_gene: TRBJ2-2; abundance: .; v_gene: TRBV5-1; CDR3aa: CASSLAVAGGRAGELFF; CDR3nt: TGCGCCAGCAGCTTGGCCGTAGCGGGAGGTCGGGCCGGGGAGCTGTTTTTT
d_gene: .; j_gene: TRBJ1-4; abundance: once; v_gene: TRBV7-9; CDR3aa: CASSLVGTANEKLFF; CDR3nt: TGTGCCAGCAGCTTAGTGGGGACCGCAAATGAAAAACTGTTTTTT